These T cell receptor beta chains were read from a single sample in a study of control samples from healthy donors and cancer patients. Sequencing used immunoSEQ multiplex PCR; TCRdb keeps in-frame clones, though not all of them. This sample has hundreds of thousands of clones, with around 90% found just once. Sequenced sample: PBMCs. All receptors derive from a man aged 35 to 55 with head and neck cancer. The CDR3 runs from the conserved cysteine through the conserved F or W. D genes are given only for firm matches. Clone size is not always given. Where it is, it says once, few, many or a class for expanded clones.

D	J	size	V	CDR3	DNA
TRBD1	TRBJ2-5	NA	TRBV2	CASIRGQGFGETQYF	TGTGCCAGCATAAGGGGACAGGGGTTCGGCGAGACCCAGTACTTC
NA	TRBJ2-1	NA	TRBV11-1	CASSYLYNEQFF	TGTGCCAGCAGCTATTTATACAATGAGCAGTTCTTC
NA	TRBJ1-4	NA	TRBV4-3	CASSQAGYREKLFF	TGCGCCAGCAGCCAAGCCGGGTATCGGGAAAAACTGTTTTTT
NA	TRBJ2-2	few	TRBV25-1	CASSDTTNTGELFF	TGTGCCAGCAGTGACACCACAAACACCGGGGAGCTGTTTTTT
TRBD2	TRBJ2-1	NA	TRBV9	CASSPRLAPYNEQFF	TGTGCCAGCAGCCCCCGACTAGCGCCCTACAATGAGCAGTTCTTC
TRBD1	TRBJ2-7	NA	TRBV5-1	CASSSKTETGTDTYEQYF	TGCGCCAGCAGCTCTAAAACTGAAACCGGGACAGATACCTACGAGCAGTACTTC
NA	TRBJ2-1	NA	TRBV28	CASSHHPYPYNEQFF	TGTGCCAGCAGTCATCACCCATATCCGTACAATGAGCAGTTCTTC
TRBD1	TRBJ1-4	NA	TRBV9	CASSAPPGQGGEKLFF	TGTGCCAGCAGCGCGCCCCCGGGACAGGGGGGTGAAAAACTGTTTTTT
NA	TRBJ2-7	NA	TRBV5-4	CASSFWTDYEQYF	TGTGCCAGCAGCTTCTGGACAGACTACGAGCAGTACTTC
NA	TRBJ2-2	NA	TRBV28	CAGGSGELFF	TGTGCCGGGGGGTCCGGGGAGCTGTTTTTT
TRBD1	TRBJ2-3	once	TRBV29-1	CSVIGTGSTDTQYF	TGCAGCGTGATCGGGACAGGGAGCACAGATACGCAGTATTTT
NA	TRBJ2-7	NA	TRBV28	CASRTGGSYEQYF	TGTGCCAGCAGGACAGGAGGCTCCTACGAGCAGTACTTC
TRBD1	TRBJ1-6	NA	TRBV25-1	CASRGTGGNSPLHF	TGTGCCAGCAGGGGGACAGGGGGAAATTCACCCCTCCACTTT
NA	TRBJ2-3	NA	TRBV7-9	CASSPGPTGTDTQYF	TGTGCCAGCAGCCCCGGACCCACTGGCACAGATACGCAGTATTTT
NA	TRBJ2-5	NA	TRBV19	CASSYRVGGPQETQYF	TGTGCCAGTAGTTACAGGGTTGGCGGGCCCCAAGAGACCCAGTACTTC
NA	TRBJ2-6	NA	TRBV7-3	CASSVGGANVLTF	TGTGCCAGCAGCGTAGGAGGGGCCAACGTCCTGACTTTC
NA	TRBJ2-2	few	TRBV2	CASSEQGGGRSTGELFF	TGTGCCAGCAGTGAACAAGGGGGTGGGAGAAGCACCGGGGAGCTGTTTTTT
NA	TRBJ2-7	NA	TRBV25-1	CASSEAESSYEQYF	TGTGCCAGCAGTGAAGCTGAGAGCTCCTACGAGCAGTACTTC
TRBD1	TRBJ1-3	few	TRBV4-1	CASSRVGQGSTGNTIYF	TGCGCCAGCAGCCGAGTCGGACAGGGTTCTACTGGAAACACCATATATTTT
NA	TRBJ2-6	NA	TRBV5-1	CASSLDSSGANVLTF	TGCGCCAGCAGCTTGGATAGCTCTGGGGCCAACGTCCTGACTTTC
NA	TRBJ1-3	NA	TRBV9	CASSPRGDSGNTIYF	TGTGCCAGCAGCCCGAGGGGGGACTCTGGAAACACCATATATTTT
NA	TRBJ2-1	NA	TRBV6-5	CASSYDDEQFF	TGTGCCAGCAGTTACGATGATGAGCAGTTCTTC
TRBD1	TRBJ1-1	NA	TRBV6-1	CASSASVTGGNTEAFF	TGTGCCAGCAGTGCCTCCGTTACAGGGGGGAACACTGAAGCTTTCTTT
TRBD1	TRBJ1-6	NA	TRBV5-5	CASSLWTGLDPLHF	TGTGCCAGCAGCTTATGGACAGGGCTTGATCCCCTCCACTTT
TRBD1	TRBJ2-7	NA	TRBV28	CASSDRDRTSYEQYF	TGTGCCAGCAGCGACCGGGACAGAACCTCCTACGAGCAGTACTTC
TRBD1	TRBJ2-3	NA	TRBV14	CASSTRTGRTDTQYF	TGTGCCAGCAGCACTCGGACAGGCCGCACAGATACGCAGTATTTT
NA	TRBJ2-7	NA	TRBV5-5	CASSQTAREQYF	TGTGCCAGCAGCCAGACGGCGCGCGAGCAGTACTTC
TRBD1	TRBJ2-2	NA	TRBV6-2/TRBV6-3	CASSPGQGRNTGELFF	TGTGCCAGCAGTCCCGGACAGGGGCGCAACACCGGGGAGCTGTTTTTT
NA	TRBJ1-1	NA	TRBV5-1	CASSPSRRGNTEAFF	TGCGCCAGCAGTCCCTCAAGGAGGGGGAACACTGAAGCTTTCTTT
NA	TRBJ2-7	NA	TRBV6-1	CASSDGWRHLEYF	TGTGCCAGCAGTGATGGTTGGCGTCACCTGGAGTACTTC
NA	TRBJ1-1	NA	TRBV4-3	CASSQDPLGRAFF	TGCGCCAGCAGCCAAGATCCTCTGGGGAGGGCTTTCTTT
TRBD1	TRBJ1-4	NA	TRBV6-6	CASSPTSDRVAHTTNEKLFF	TGTGCCAGCAGTCCTACCTCCGACAGGGTGGCGCACACAACTAATGAAAAACTGTTTTTT
NA	TRBJ1-1	NA	TRBV29-1	CSVLGGTEAFF	TGCAGCGTTTTGGGAGGCACTGAAGCTTTCTTT
NA	TRBJ2-1	NA	TRBV2	CASSESRYEQFF	TGTGCCAGCAGTGAATCCCGCTATGAGCAGTTCTTC
TRBD1	TRBJ2-2	NA	TRBV10-1	CATGGQGATGELFF	TGCGCCACCGGCGGACAGGGGGCGACCGGGGAGCTGTTTTTT
TRBD1	TRBJ2-1	NA	TRBV5-1	CASSSTTGVGEQFF	TGCGCCAGCAGCTCAACTACAGGGGTAGGTGAGCAGTTCTTC
NA	TRBJ2-1	NA	TRBV9	CASSAREGWISLNEQFF	TGTGCCAGCAGCGCCCGAGAGGGATGGATTTCGTTGAATGAGCAGTTCTTC
TRBD2	TRBJ2-1	NA	TRBV7-3	CASSSGLAGFNEQFF	TGTGCCAGCAGCTCGGGACTAGCGGGATTCAATGAGCAGTTCTTC
NA	TRBJ2-1	NA	TRBV7-9	CASRGDTGYNEQFF	TGTGCCAGCCGCGGCGATACGGGCTACAATGAGCAGTTCTTC
NA	TRBJ2-5	NA	TRBV30	CAWSKAREETQYF	TGTGCCTGGAGCAAGGCCCGTGAGGAGACCCAGTACTTC
TRBD1	TRBJ1-2	NA	TRBV3-1/TRBV3-2	CASSQDLATGGGYTF	TGTGCCAGCAGCCAAGATCTGGCGACAGGGGGCGGCTACACCTTC
NA	TRBJ1-5	few	TRBV5-1	CASSLLGGSGQPQHF	TGCGCCAGCAGCTTGTTGGGTGGCAGTGGTCAGCCCCAGCATTTT
TRBD1	TRBJ1-3	NA	TRBV7-9	CASRNYRGVGNTIYF	TGTGCCAGCAGAAACTACAGGGGTGTTGGAAACACCATATATTTT
NA	TRBJ1-6	NA	TRBV18	CAGGQGIDSPLHF	TGTGCCGGCGGGCAGGGCATAGATTCACCCCTCCACTTT
TRBD1	TRBJ1-1	NA	TRBV27	CASSRGTGSSEAFF	TGTGCCAGCAGTCGTGGGACAGGGTCTAGTGAAGCTTTCTTT
TRBD1	TRBJ1-5	NA	TRBV6-2/TRBV6-3	CASSYSIGTASYSNQPQHF	TGTGCCAGCAGTTACTCGATAGGGACAGCCAGTTATAGCAATCAGCCCCAGCATTTT
TRBD2	TRBJ2-1	NA	TRBV10-3	CAIRDRGREGYNEQFF	TGTGCCATCAGGGATAGGGGGCGGGAGGGGTACAATGAGCAGTTCTTC
TRBD2	TRBJ2-3	NA	TRBV28	CASSLAGGPGDTQYF	TGTGCCAGCAGTCTAGCGGGAGGGCCAGGAGATACGCAGTATTTT
NA	TRBJ1-1	NA	TRBV4-1	CASSRSGNTEAFF	TGCGCCAGCAGCAGATCTGGGAACACTGAAGCTTTCTTT
NA	TRBJ1-1	NA	TRBV2	CASSFRGSSNTEAFF	TGTGCCAGCAGTTTCCGCGGCAGCTCGAACACTGAAGCTTTCTTT
TRBD1	TRBJ2-3	NA	TRBV11-2	CASSSRGPGTDTQYF	TGTGCCAGCAGCTCCAGGGGGCCTGGCACAGATACGCAGTATTTT
TRBD1	TRBJ2-1	NA	TRBV7-2	CASSLAVIRDRLYNEQFF	TGTGCCAGCAGCTTAGCTGTCATTCGGGACAGACTCTACAATGAGCAGTTCTTC
TRBD1	TRBJ2-2	NA	TRBV18	CASSSTGGAIAGELFF	TGTGCCAGCTCGTCGACAGGGGGCGCGATCGCCGGGGAGCTGTTTTTT
TRBD2	TRBJ2-5	once	TRBV5-8	CASSLPGGPEETQYF	TGTGCCAGCAGCTTGCCGGGGGGGCCCGAGGAGACCCAGTACTTC
TRBD1	TRBJ1-5	once	TRBV6-5	CASSRTGDLNQPQHF	TGTGCCAGCAGTAGGACAGGGGACCTCAATCAGCCCCAGCATTTT
NA	TRBJ1-2	NA	TRBV12-3/TRBV12-4	CASSLNRDLGYTF	TGTGCCAGCAGTTTAAACAGGGACTTGGGCTACACCTTC
TRBD1	TRBJ2-5	NA	TRBV6-5	CASRGQGVTQYF	TGTGCCAGCAGGGGACAGGGGGTGACCCAGTACTTC
NA	TRBJ2-2	NA	TRBV7-3	CASSSNQLAGELFF	TGTGCCAGCAGCTCAAATCAGTTGGCCGGGGAGCTGTTTTTT